This T cell receptor (beta chain) was documented in a study of blood T cell repertoires in COVID-19. Study in general: Acute and convalescent COVID-19 specimens originated in the United States, Italy and Spain. PBMCs, B-cell-depleted T cells, or T cells provided the cDNA or gDNA that made up the material.

The CDR3 has 15 amino acids. Trimming cost V 6 bases and J 5 bases, with 19 bases left between them. Germline assignment: CDR1 SGHVS and CDR2 FNYEAQ. Per the original data handling: Nucleated cell counts were estimated from reference gene primer amplification. Here immunoSEQ multiplex PCR was the method, and the copy in TCRdb shows in-frame clones only, minus some. The V and J calls and clone size were taken over from that table, and D and trimming were inferred from the DNA. The sample lists some 200,000 clones; roughly 88% were seen once. The sequencing input was peripheral blood. This receptor was identified in a woman older than 75 with acute or convalescent COVID-19. This rearrangement joins TRBV7-6 to TRBJ2-5, with a tentative D call TRBD2 (7 bases). In nucleotides, the CDR3 is TGTGCCAGCAGTCGAATGTCGGGGGGCCGGGAGACCCAGTACTTC. It translates to CASSRMSGGRETQYF.